These T cell receptor beta chains were read from a single sample in a study of control samples from healthy donors and cancer patients. Only in-frame clones appear in the TCRdb table, and some are missing; sequencing was by immunoSEQ multiplex PCR. The sample includes about 85,000 clones, nearly 90% seen only once; the top ten take less than 7%. The sample comprised blood. The source is a man aged 45-65 years in good health. Each CDR3 is given with its conserved first and last residue. The D gene is left open where the match is weak. The size of a clone is reported for some rows only, either as once, few or many, or as a class for expanded clones.

J gene	D gene	clone size	V gene	CDR3 DNA	CDR3 protein
TRBJ2-5	TRBD1	.	TRBV3-1/TRBV3-2	TGTGCCAGCAGCCAAGCCCTAGCAGGGGGAGAGACCCAGTACTTC	CASSQALAGGETQYF
TRBJ1-1	.	.	TRBV11-3	TGTGCCAGCAGCTTAGGTACGACCACTGAAGCTTTCTTT	CASSLGTTTEAFF
TRBJ1-1	.	.	TRBV6-1	TGTGCCAGCAGTGAATTGGCGGGGGCGGTGAACACTGAAGCTTTCTTT	CASSELAGAVNTEAFF
TRBJ1-5	.	once	TRBV7-6	TGTGCCAGCAGCTTAGGTCCCAATCAGCCCCAGCATTTT	CASSLGPNQPQHF
TRBJ2-5	.	.	TRBV6-1	TGTGCCAGCAGTGAAGCAGAAGGGAGTCAGGGTGGGAGGGAGACCCAGTACTTC	CASSEAEGSQGGRETQYF
TRBJ2-7	.	.	TRBV7-6	TGTGCCAGCTCCGGGAGCTCCTACGAGCAGTACTTC	CASSGSSYEQYF
TRBJ1-4	.	.	TRBV5-6	TGTGCCAGCAGCTTGGATGGGCACACCGGTGAAAAACTGTTTTTT	CASSLDGHTGEKLFF
TRBJ1-5	.	.	TRBV27	TGTGCCAGCAGTGAACAGGGAAGGAGCAATCAGCCCCAGCATTTT	CASSEQGRSNQPQHF
TRBJ2-3	TRBD2	once	TRBV5-5	TGTGCCAGCAGCCGAGGACTAGCGGGCACAGATACGCAGTATTTT	CASSRGLAGTDTQYF
TRBJ2-1	.	.	TRBV27	TGTGCCAGCGGAGCAGGTGGGGGGGCGGGTGAGCAGTTCTTC	CASGAGGGAGEQFF